This T cell receptor (beta chain) was captured in a study of CXCR3-negative and CXCR3-positive naive CD8 T cells. The authors prepared UMI-labeled TRB cDNA libraries by 5' RACE. TCRdb reprocessed the 5' RACE reads, with one entry per CDR3 protein and no DNA. Here the sample table reports approximately 9,700 distinct CDR3 sequences. The CDR3 is made up of 16 amino acids. The germline V gene has CDR1 DFQATT and CDR2 SNEGSKA (reference sequence). The sequencing sample was made of naive CXCR3- CD8+ T cells from blood. The sample's subset: CD45RO-CCR7+CD27+CD95- naive CD8+ T cells lacking CXCR3 (TNR3-). The TCR comes from a human donor in good health. Some clones in this sample may be carry-over from other donors' samples. The rearrangement links TRBV20-1 to TRBJ2-1. CDR3 sequence reads: CSAREVRSNSYNEQFF.